This T cell receptor (beta chain) was recovered during a study of vaccination and CD4 T cells after COVID-19 (dated by TCRdb to about 2022). At the level of the whole study: Convalescent patients had a positive SARS-CoV-2 result on nasal swab PCR, and of these patients, about ten had mild disease and one had severe disease. Post-vaccine blood samples were taken a median of about 72 days after the second vaccine dose, with a range of about 13 to 250 days. The spike-specific CD4+ TCR repertoire was compared before and after mRNA vaccination in nine to ten COVID-19 convalescent patients and a handful of infection-naive healthy vaccine recipients. For stimulating the cultures, overlapping spike peptide pools were used, derived from SARS-CoV-2 as well as from the common cold coronaviruses HCoV-NL63, HCoV-OC43 and HCoV-229E. Control cultures received a CEFX viral epitope pool as the positive control, an HIV-1 Nef peptide pool as the negative control, or no peptide. Participants got two doses of the Pfizer-BioNTech BNT162b2 vaccine (n=8) or two doses of the Moderna mRNA-1273 vaccine (n=2). The convalescent cohort included six males and four females, with two Hispanic individuals, seven Caucasians, two Asians and one multiracial person. Post-COVID blood samples were collected from convalescent patients a median of around 100 days after diagnosis, with a range of about 30 to 161 days. Paper-wide results and their limitations: Of the vaccine-specific clones found in convalescent patients, nearly all (304 of 307) were mono-reactive for SARS-CoV-2 spike instead of being cross-reactive with common cold coronaviruses. In convalescent patients, a median 86.3% of post-vaccine SARS-CoV-2-reactive clones were detected only after vaccination, and vaccine-specific priming was suggested by this finding. Relatively few convalescent patients were included in the study, and early timepoints after natural infection were not analyzed. An increase in the median number of SARS-CoV-2-reactive clonotypes from 21 after infection to some 40 after vaccination was observed, but the change was not found to be significant.

According to the study, the label for this sample's treatment or condition signals: roughly ten-day PBMC culture with coronavirus spike peptide pools or control peptides (ViraFEST assay). The ViraFEST assay was used in the study, in which antigen-specific T cells were expanded with peptide pools and expanded clonotypes were subsequently identified by TCR sequencing. The positive SARS-CoV-2 PCR tests of the convalescent patients were dated from March to December 2020, before the Alpha, Beta and Delta variants emerged in the United States. Each well held approximately 2 million PBMCs cultured in IMDM containing around 5% human AB serum and 10 IU/ml IL-2, with around 9.2 ug/ml peptide pools added. On days 3 and 7, half of the culture medium was replaced with fresh IL-2-containing medium. After 10 days of culture, CD4+ T cells were isolated by negative selection with the EasySep CD4+ T cell isolation kit. PBMCs were separated from whole blood using Ficoll-Paque Plus gradient centrifugation and then either used fresh or cryopreserved at -140C. Triplicate wells were generally used for each culture condition.

The library was generated by PCR. TCR sequencing of DNA from cultured CD4+ T cells used the Oncomine TCR Beta short-read assay at the Johns Hopkins FTIC core. The QIAamp micro DNA kit was used to extract genomic DNA from the cultured CD4+ T cells. Oncomine TCR Beta libraries from cultured CD4+ T cells were pooled using unique dual indexes and sequenced on an Illumina iSeq 100. Per the original workflow: Non-productive sequences were filtered out, and CDR3s that did not start with C, did not end with F or W, or were shorter than 7 amino acids were discarded. Antigen-specific clonotypes were identified with the MANAFEST web application by comparing peptide-stimulated wells with reference and other culture wells. To be called positive, a clone needed an FDR below 0.05, an odds ratio above 5, and a productive frequency above 0.1% in at least two of three replicate wells. A clonotype was classed as cross-reactive if the clonotype showed significant expansion both in SARS-CoV-2 spike wells and in at least one common cold coronavirus spike condition. Levenshtein distances (stringdist) and unrooted phylogenetic trees (ape) in R version 3.6.1 were used to assess CDR3 homology. TCRdb trimmed public reads at Q25 via fastp, called clones via MiXCR and kept in-frame beta chains. A single entry per CDR3 protein holds the most common genes and DNA from its merged rows. TCRdb assigned the V and J calls; the authors' analysis was not used. Recorded for this sample are 11,000 or so distinct CDR3 sequences; roughly two fifths of them occurred a single time. Together, the top ten hold around 19% of the sample.

Concerning this clonotype: The antigen this receptor binds is unknown. One base away there is no much larger clone; base qualities are not given.

Inclusive of the bounding cysteine and phenylalanine, the CDR3 is 11 residues long. The retained sequence is limited to the CDR3, 33 bases, with the frame set at the first base. Trimming takes 3 bases from V and 6 bases from J, and the germline ends sit 4 bases apart. Looking up the germline V gene yields CDR1 SGHTA and CDR2 FQGNSA. The receptor chain draws on TRBV7-2 and TRBJ2-3, with no confidently assigned D gene. This receptor was taken from a human donor with COVID-19. Sequencing input: cultured CD4+ T cells from blood. The DNA sequence is TGTGCCAGCAGCTTTCGCGATACGCAGTATTTT. Its protein reads: CASSFRDTQYF.